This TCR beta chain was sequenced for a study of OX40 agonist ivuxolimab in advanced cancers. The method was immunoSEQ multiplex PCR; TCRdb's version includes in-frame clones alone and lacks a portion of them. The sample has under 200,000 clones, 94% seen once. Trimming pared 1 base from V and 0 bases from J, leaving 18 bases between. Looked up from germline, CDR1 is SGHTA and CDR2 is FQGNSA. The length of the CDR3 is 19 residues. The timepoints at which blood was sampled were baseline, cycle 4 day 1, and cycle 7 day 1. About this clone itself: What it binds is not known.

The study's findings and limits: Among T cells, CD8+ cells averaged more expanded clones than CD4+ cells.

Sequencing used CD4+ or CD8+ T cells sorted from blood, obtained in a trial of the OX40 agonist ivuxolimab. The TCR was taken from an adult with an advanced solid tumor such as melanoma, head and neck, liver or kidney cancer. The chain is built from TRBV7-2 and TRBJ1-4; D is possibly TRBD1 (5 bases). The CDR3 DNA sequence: TGTGCCAGCAGCTTAGTGTGGTGGGGCAGGACGACAACTAATGAAAAACTGTTTTTT. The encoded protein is CASSLVWWGRTTTNEKLFF.